This T cell receptor (beta chain) was found in a study of blood T cell repertoires in COVID-19. The V end lost 7 bases, the J end lost 5 bases, and 15 bases lay between the germline ends. This CDR3 spans 13 amino acids. Looked up from germline, CDR1 is MNHEY and CDR2 is SVGEGT. TCRdb's table, derived via immunoSEQ multiplex PCR, lists solely in-frame clones and lacks some. The data show roughly 190,000 clones, with more than 60% seen just once and around 12% held by the top ten. This clone showed up just once. The chain carries TRBV6-2 or TRBV6-3 and TRBJ2-7; a weak D match, TRBD1 (6 bases). The receptor was isolated from a woman aged 45-65 years with acute or convalescent COVID-19. The sequencing input was peripheral blood. Written as DNA, the CDR3 is TGTGCCAGCACCCCCGGGCCAGGGGACGAGCAGTACTTC. It translates to CASTPGPGDEQYF.